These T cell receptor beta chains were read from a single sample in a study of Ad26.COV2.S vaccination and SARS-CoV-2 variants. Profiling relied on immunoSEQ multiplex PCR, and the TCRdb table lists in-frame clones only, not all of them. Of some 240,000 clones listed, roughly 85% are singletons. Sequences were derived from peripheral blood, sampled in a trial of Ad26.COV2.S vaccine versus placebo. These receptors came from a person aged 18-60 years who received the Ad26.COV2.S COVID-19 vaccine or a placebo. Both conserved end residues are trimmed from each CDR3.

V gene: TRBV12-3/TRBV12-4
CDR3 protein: ASSGDTQY

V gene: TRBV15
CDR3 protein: ATSRVTTGNGYT

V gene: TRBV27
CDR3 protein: ASSYRVGLGGNQPQH

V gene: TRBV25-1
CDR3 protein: ASSGLGQGISNEKLF

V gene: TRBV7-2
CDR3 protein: ASRKGGTETQY

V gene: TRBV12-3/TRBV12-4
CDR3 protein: ASSSGVPYGYT

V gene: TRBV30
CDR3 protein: AWKLGDSPLH

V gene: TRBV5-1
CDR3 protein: ASSDRARETQY

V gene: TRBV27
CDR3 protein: ASSFGTLAEAF

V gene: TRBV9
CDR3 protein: ASSVSSGRDETQY

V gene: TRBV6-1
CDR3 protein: ASSEEWIPGEAF

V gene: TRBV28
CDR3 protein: ASSPGTGAYNEQF

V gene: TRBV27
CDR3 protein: ASNFTSGIAKQF

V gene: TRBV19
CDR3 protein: ASSRYGQSNTEAF

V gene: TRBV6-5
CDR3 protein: ASGGAGGTDTQY

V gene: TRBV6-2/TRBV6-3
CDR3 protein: ASSYSREGDLETQY

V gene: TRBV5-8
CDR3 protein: ASSLAGTGVEKLF